The source of this T cell receptor (beta chain) is a study of blood T cell repertoires in COVID-19. Looking at the study overall: In each case, the material was cDNA or gDNA derived from T cells, B-cell-depleted T cells, or PBMCs.

Germline CDR1 reads LNHDA; CDR2 reads SQIVND (reference sequence). CDR3 length: 14 residues. V trimming: 6 bases; J trimming: 15 bases; junction bases outside the gene matches: 17. Original analysis: Counts of nucleated cells, estimated from reference gene primer amplification, were obtained. TCRdb keeps only in-frame clones here, not all; method: immunoSEQ multiplex PCR. That table furnishes V, J and clone size, whereas the DNA furnished D and trimming. Of about 150,000 clones detected, about 72% appear once; the ten largest clones hold approximately 10%. The sequence was collected from a man aged 55 to 70 who had recovered from COVID-19. This chain connects TRBV19 to TRBJ2-1, with 7 bases that match TRBD2. Sequenced: peripheral blood. The CDR3 DNA sequence: TGTGCCAGTAGCCTCGCCGGGCGGGGGAGTACAATGTTCTTC. Translating gives CASSLAGRGSTMFF.